Listed below are T cell receptor beta chains from one sample, sequenced in a study of blood T cell repertoires in COVID-19. Clones were sequenced by immunoSEQ multiplex PCR, and TCRdb holds only the in-frame ones, with some missing. The repertoire has a few hundred thousand clones, around 84% of them found once; the top ten carry under 11%. Sequences were obtained from PBMCs or T cells enriched from blood (not recorded which). All receptors come from a woman in her late teens or twenties who had recovered from COVID-19. The CDR3 runs from the conserved cysteine through the conserved F or W.

TRBV3-1/TRBV3-2	CASSQDWPGDIYF
TRBV28	CASSLRRTSGGPTDTQYF
TRBV11-2	CASSQGQGLLHHF
TRBV5-5	CASSQGRVGTEAFF
TRBV5-1	CASSLGQGEQFF
TRBV5-8	CASSLVAGGFYNEQFF
TRBV24-1	CATSDSRQGGYEQYF
TRBV5-1	CASSGPGDTYEQYF
TRBV19	CASSIPRSQGWNQPQHF
TRBV5-6	CASSWGTVKAFF
TRBV12-3/TRBV12-4	CASRYTDTQYF
TRBV9	CASTPQSSGPYEQYF
TRBV10-2	CASRRLADKDTQYF
TRBV7-9	CASSLARGDQPQHF
TRBV6-1	CASSEQGLYGYTF
TRBV25-1	CASNQNRGGHNEQFF
TRBV27	CASSFWDSISVLRSGANVLTF
TRBV5-1	CASSLGQGNSYGYTF
TRBV3-1/TRBV3-2	CASSQAAGGSYEQYF
TRBV3-1/TRBV3-2	CASSQDPIGTGDYNEQFF
TRBV18	CASSVEGLNTEAFF
TRBV6-6	CASRGHGGNTEAFF
TRBV2	CASNRQGASSTEAFF
TRBV28	CASSSRGLPYEQYF
TRBV4-1	CASSPARGGGEGEQYF
TRBV7-8	CARDPGDRGQETQYF
TRBV18	CASTSGTGGVSNQPQHF
TRBV5-1	CASSLRGMGANVLTF
TRBV6-1	CASSEVTGNTGELFF
TRBV15	CATSSFSRNSPLHF
TRBV6-5	CASSRGTGDYNEQFF
TRBV29-1	CSVPLHGQPGYTF
TRBV5-6	CASSLRDRTYEQYF
TRBV2	CASSEGQGIGNTIYF
TRBV28	CASTLHTEAFF
TRBV7-8	CASSLTGENGELFF
TRBV5-1	CASSLPRGEQFF
TRBV5-5	CASSLSSGQYF
TRBV18	CASSARRAHYGYTF
TRBV5-1	CASSLGGYADTQYF
TRBV6-5	CASSPILESTDTQYF
TRBV7-9	CASSLSFMGRQGLNTEAFF
TRBV7-9	CASSLLQGAGGYTF
TRBV5-4	CASSEQGSNQPQHF
TRBV28	CASRIEEGGYTF
TRBV20-1	CSASPRVASYEQYF
TRBV27	CASSSSWQVYGYTF
TRBV28	CASSLRGDPDTQYF
TRBV2	CASSDGQGASEQYF
TRBV9	CASSVEGHLNTEAFF
TRBV2	CASSGEGRENEKLFF
TRBV4-1	CASSQGTGGSNQPQHF
TRBV18	CASSPNTYPRGYGYTF
TRBV3-1/TRBV3-2	CASSQPGRGTEAFF
TRBV6-5	CASRDRVGQPQHF
TRBV6-5	CASSSEENIQYF
TRBV4-1	CASSQGTGSYNSPLHF
TRBV28	CASSVGVYGYTF
TRBV3-1/TRBV3-2	CASSLSPGGTGNTIYF